These 26 T cell receptor beta chains share one sample of origin, sequenced in a study of blood T cells in healthy people across ages. With a J-beta primer mix and a sample-barcoded 5' primer, a second PCR ran about 6 to 11 cycles. TCRdb re-called the 5' RACE reads with MiXCR, one entry per CDR3 protein. The sample shows 600,000 or so distinct CDR3 sequences, about 30% of them seen only once. Sequencing input: blood. Receptors were obtained from a woman older than 75 in good health.

This clonotype was observed at least ten times. The chain employs TRBV7-2 and TRBJ2-1; 10 bases fit TRBD2. Germline assignment: CDR1 SGHTA and CDR2 FQGNSA. This CDR3 spans 16 amino acids. V lost 2 bases, J lost 9 bases, and 10 bases stayed unmatched. The CDR3 reads CASSLSSLAGVGEQFF. CDR3 sequence (DNA): TGTGCCAGCAGCTTAAGTAGTCTAGCGGGGGTGGGTGAGCAGTTCTTC.

The rearrangement links TRBV6-1 to TRBJ2-1; 13 nucleotides line up with TRBD2. Germline V gene sequence: CDR1 MNHNS, CDR2 SASEGT. This CDR3 contains 17 residues. The trim removed 6 bases at V and 8 bases at J, leaving 13 bases unmatched. CDR3 sequence reads: CASSKQRTSGGAYEQFF. As DNA, the CDR3 is TGTGCCAGCAGCAAACAGAGAACTAGCGGGGGGGCATATGAGCAGTTCTTC.

This clonotype came up many times. The chain combines TRBV5-1 with TRBJ1-5; possible D gene TRBD1, 5 bases. The V end was cut by 4 bases, the J end by 2 bases, with 13 bases between. This CDR3 has 15 amino acids. Germline CDR1 and CDR2: SGHRS and YFSETQ. CDR3 sequence reads: CASSPGGDGNQPQHF. In DNA form, the CDR3 reads TGCGCCAGCAGCCCGGGGGGGGACGGCAATCAGCCCCAGCATTTT.

The chain combines TRBV5-1 with TRBJ1-5; D might be TRBD1 (5 bases). The CDR3 spans 15 residues. Germline CDR1 is SGHRS and CDR2 is YFSETQ. The V gene lost 2 bases and the J gene lost 2 bases, with 11 bases spanning the gap. The CDR3 loop is CASSFGGIGNQPQHF. The CDR3 nucleotides read TGCGCCAGCAGCTTCGGGGGGATCGGCAATCAGCCCCAGCATTTT. Combining the CDR3 with reference TRBV5-1 and TRBJ1-5 gives the whole variable domain KAGVTQTPRYLIKTRGQQVTLSCSPISGHRSVSWYQQTPGQGLQFLFEYFSETQRNKGNFPGRFSGRQFSNSRSEMNVSTLELGDSALYLCASSFGGIGNQPQHFGDGTRLSIL.

Turning to this clonotype: At one end, the junction sequence differs from germline, possibly due to a read error. The genes are TRBV11-2 and TRBJ2-3; 9 nucleotides align to TRBD2. This CDR3 spans 15 amino acids. The germline V gene encodes CDR1 SGHAT and CDR2 FQNNGV. CDR3 sequence (DNA): TGTGTCAGCAGCTTAGGTAGCGGGGGTGGAGATACGCAGTATTTT. It is translated as CVSSLGSGGGDTQYF.

The V and J genes are TRBV12-3 or TRBV12-4 and TRBJ2-1; 7 bases match TRBD2. V shed 6 bases and J 6 bases; nucleotides not matched to a gene: 8. The CDR3 covers 14 residues. The CDR3: CASSPRLASNEQFF. CDR3 nucleotides: TGTGCCAGCAGCCCGCGACTAGCTTCCAATGAGCAGTTCTTC.

There are many counts of this clonotype. The rearrangement uses TRBV15 and TRBJ1-5; 11 bases line up with TRBD1. The CDR3 is made up of 16 amino acids. The V and J ends lost 3 bases and 3 bases, in that order; junction bases with no gene match: 4. Germline V lookup: CDR1 LNHNV, CDR2 YYDKDF (reference sequence). CDR3 sequence reads: CATSSRGQGDNQPQHF. CDR3 nucleotides: TGTGCCACCAGCAGCCGGGGACAGGGGGACAATCAGCCCCAGCATTTT. Combining the CDR3 with reference TRBV15 and TRBJ1-5 gives the whole variable domain DAMVIQNPRYQVTQFGKPVTLSCSQTLNHNVMYWYQQKSSQAPKLLFHYYDKDFNNEADTPDNFQSRRPNTSFCFLDIRSPGLGDTAMYLCATSSRGQGDNQPQHFGDGTRLSIL.

This clonotype was recorded at least ten times. This rearrangement joins TRBV7-9 to TRBJ1-2; D gene uncertain. CDR3 length equals 14 residues. Trimming pared 4 bases from V and 2 bases from J, leaving 11 bases between. Looked up from germline, CDR1 is SEHNR and CDR2 is FQNEAQ (reference sequence). This CDR3 reads CASSSTGLNYGYTF. CDR3 bases: TGTGCCAGCAGCTCGACCGGACTGAACTATGGCTACACCTTC. The complete variable domain, with remaining parts taken from reference TRBV7-9 and TRBJ1-2, reads DTGVSQNPRHKITKRGQNVTFRCDPISEHNRLYWYRQTLGQGPEFLTYFQNEAQLEKSRLLSDRFSAERPKGSFSTLEIQRTEQGDSAMYLCASSSTGLNYGYTFGSGTRLTVV.

This clonotype was counted ten times or more. The rearrangement uses TRBV6-6 and TRBJ2-3; 8 nucleotides agree with TRBD2. With V trimmed by 7 bases and J by 3 bases, 12 bases remained unmatched. This CDR3 contains 16 residues. The germline CDR1 and CDR2 sequences are MNHNY and SVGAGI (reference sequence). CDR3 nucleotide sequence: TGTGCCAGCAAGTCGGTCGGGGGGGCTGGTACAGATACGCAGTATTTT. This codes for CASKSVGGAGTDTQYF.

The chain couples TRBV29-1 to TRBJ2-5, with 7 bases fitting TRBD2. The CDR3 runs 14 residues. Per germline, CDR1 SQVTM and CDR2 ANQGSEA. Losses at the gene ends were 7 bases for V and 2 bases for J; bases not matched to a gene: 10. In DNA form, the CDR3 reads TGCAGCGCCCCGTCGGGGGGTTCTCAAGAGACCCAGTACTTC. Protein sequence: CSAPSGGSQETQYF.

A note on this clonotype: This may be a read error: a much more frequent sequence differs by one nucleotide. The chain joins TRBV20-1 to TRBJ2-1; the D gene could be TRBD1 or TRBD2 (5 bases each). This CDR3 spans 12 amino acids. Germline loops: CDR1 DFQATT, CDR2 SNEGSKA (reference sequence). Between the trimmed V and J ends, which lost 6 bases and 10 bases, there was a span of 16 bases. The CDR3 here is CSALAGTYEQFF. The CDR3, as DNA: TGCAGTGCATTGGCAGGGACCTACGAGCAGTTCTTC.

As concerns this clonotype: One base away lies a much larger clone, so this may be a sequencing read error. This chain uses TRBV20-1 with TRBJ2-3, with TRBD1 as a possible D gene (7 bases). The CDR3 length is 14 residues. CDR1 is DFQATT and CDR2 is SNEGSKA in the germline V gene (reference sequence). V was clipped by 2 bases and J by 4 bases, with 13 bases between them. This CDR3 is CSARRQGEADTQYF. In DNA form, the CDR3 reads TGCAGTGCTAGACGGCAGGGGGAGGCAGATACGCAGTATTTT.

This clonotype came up many times. The chain links TRBV10-3 to TRBJ2-1; the D gene is possibly TRBD1 (6 bases). Germline V gene sequence: CDR1 ENHRY, CDR2 SYGVKD. V lost 6 bases and J lost 1, with 10 bases in between. This CDR3 is 14 amino acids long. The chain's CDR3 is CAIRQGVSYNEQFF. DNA of the CDR3: TGTGCCATCAGACAGGGAGTGTCCTACAATGAGCAGTTCTTC.

Ten or more counts support this clonotype. V gene TRBV3-1 combines with J gene TRBJ2-7; 9 bases fit TRBD1. CDR3 length: 16 residues. J gave up 0 bases and V 4 bases, and 7 bases lay outside the gene matches. Looked up from germline, CDR1 is LGHDT and CDR2 is YNNKEL (reference sequence). The CDR3 loop reads CASSPSGTGNSYEQYF. CDR3 in DNA: TGTGCCAGCAGCCCGTCCGGGACAGGGAACTCCTACGAGCAGTACTTC.

This clonotype was counted only a few times. The rearrangement links TRBV5-1 to TRBJ2-2; a weak D match, TRBD2 (7 bases). CDR3 size: 15 residues. The V gene's germline CDR1 is SGHRS and CDR2 YFSETQ. V lost 1 base to trimming and J lost 5 bases, with 12 bases between them. CDR3 sequence reads: CASSLMGGPTGELFF. The CDR3, as DNA: TGCGCCAGCAGCTTGATGGGGGGGCCAACCGGGGAGCTGTTTTTT.

This clonotype was recorded at least ten times. V and J are TRBV5-1 and TRBJ2-1, with D possibly matching TRBD1 (6 bases). The CDR3 has 16 residues. V dropped 0 bases and J dropped 1 base, with 11 bases sitting between them. CDR1 SGHRS and CDR2 YFSETQ come from the germline V gene. CDR3 in DNA: TGCGCCAGCAGCTTGGCCGGGACATCTTCCTACAATGAGCAGTTCTTC. It codes for CASSLAGTSSYNEQFF.

This clonotype was picked up many times. This CDR3 reads CASSLSHPTDTQYF. CDR3 bases: TGTGCCAGCAGCTTAAGTCACCCCACAGATACGCAGTATTTT. This chain uses TRBV7-3 with TRBJ2-3; D uncertain. The V gene's germline CDR1 is SGHTA and CDR2 FQGTGA. The length of the CDR3 is 14 residues. V lost 1 base and J lost 2, with 7 bases in between.

In this sample, this clonotype turned up once. This could be a read error, since a much larger clone is one nucleotide away. The rearrangement joins TRBV7-2 to TRBJ1-1, with 7 bases aligning to TRBD1. The ends lost 4 bases at V and 2 bases at J; junction bases unmatched: 4. The CDR3 runs 14 residues. The V gene's germline CDR1 is SGHTA and CDR2 FQGNSA. In DNA, the CDR3 is TGTGCCAGCAGCTGTAGACAGGGAAACACTGAAGCTTTCTTT. The encoded protein is CASSCRQGNTEAFF.

This clonotype was seen repeatedly, ten times or more. The chain employs TRBV10-3 and TRBJ2-3; 9 bases fit TRBD1. In germline, CDR1 is ENHRY, CDR2 SYGVKD. Losses at the gene ends were 8 bases for V and 4 bases for J; bases not matched to a gene: 10. This CDR3 has 15 residues. CDR3: CAIQGGQGGADTQYF. CDR3 DNA sequence: TGTGCCATCCAAGGGGGACAGGGAGGCGCAGATACGCAGTATTTT.

V gene TRBV7-9 combines with J gene TRBJ2-7, with D perhaps given as TRBD1 or TRBD2 (5 bases each). CDR1 and CDR2 (germline): SEHNR, FQNEAQ (reference sequence). The V and J ends lost 1 base and 7 bases respectively, with 29 bases between them. The CDR3 length is 19 residues. The DNA of the CDR3 is TGTGCCAGCAGCTTAGGGGGGAAACCGGCCGTACTGATAACCGGGGAGCAGTACTTC. Translating it yields CASSLGGKPAVLITGEQYF.

In its sample, this clonotype was seen a few times. The chain couples TRBV6-1 to TRBJ1-1; D not certain. Trimming left V 6 bases short and J 3 bases short, with 8 bases between. Germline CDR1 is MNHNS and CDR2 is SASEGT. The CDR3 has 12 amino acids. The CDR3 here is CASRDGYTEAFF. The CDR3 region has the DNA TGTGCCAGCAGGGACGGATACACTGAAGCTTTCTTT.

This clonotype was picked up many times. The CDR3 coding sequence is TGCAGTGCTATTAAGTCAGCTGATTATGGCTACACCTTC. This translates into CSAIKSADYGYTF. V usage is TRBV20-1 and J usage is TRBJ1-2; the D is unclear. Trimming left V 4 bases short and J 5 bases short, with 14 bases between. The CDR3 spans 13 residues. The germline CDR1 and CDR2 sequences are DFQATT and SNEGSKA (reference sequence).

This clonotype has at least ten counts. This chain uses TRBV3-1 with TRBJ1-2, with a possible D match to TRBD1 (5 bases). The CDR3 is made up of 14 amino acids. Per the germline V gene, CDR1 is LGHDT and CDR2 is YNNKEL (reference sequence). The germline V and J ends were trimmed by 4 bases and 0 bases, with 9 bases remaining between them. The CDR3 loop is CASSPWGANYGYTF. CDR3 DNA sequence: TGTGCCAGCAGCCCCTGGGGCGCTAACTATGGCTACACCTTC.

The chain carries TRBV5-4 and TRBJ2-7; tentative D call: TRBD2 (7 bases). The CDR3 loop spans 15 amino acids. Per the germline V gene, CDR1 is SGHNT and CDR2 is YYREEE (reference sequence). V lost 1 base, J lost 4 bases, and 15 bases lay in between. The CDR3 DNA reads TGTGCCAGCAGCTTGTGGGGGGGCGCGGGATACGAGCAGTACTTC. This sequence encodes CASSLWGGAGYEQYF.

This chain uses TRBV7-2 with TRBJ1-5; no clear D. CDR1 and CDR2 (germline): SGHTA, FQGNSA. The V and J ends lost 4 bases and 0 bases respectively, with 4 bases between them. The CDR3 totals 13 residues. The CDR3 protein is CASSSYSNQPQHF. In DNA, the CDR3 is TGTGCCAGCAGCTCGTATAGCAATCAGCCCCAGCATTTT.

This clonotype has more than one count but fewer than ten. This chain joins TRBV9 and TRBJ1-3, with no clear D. CDR1 is SGDLS and CDR2 is YYNGEE in the germline V gene. Trimming removed 0 bases from V and 0 bases from J, with 10 bases in between. This CDR3 is built from 16 residues. The CDR3 sequence is CASSVGLVYSGNTIYF. The CDR3, as DNA: TGTGCCAGCAGCGTAGGTTTGGTGTACTCTGGAAACACCATATATTTT.